The present T cell receptor beta chain was sequenced within a study of multiple sclerosis patients with progressive multifocal leukoencephalopathy. Broader study findings: Before and during natalizumab, the clones expanded at PML already existed.

Described time point: approximately 12 months of natalizumab therapy. Per the germline V gene, CDR1 is LNHDA and CDR2 is SQIVND (reference sequence). The CDR3 is 14 residues long. V lost 6 bases, J lost 2 bases, and 7 bases stayed unmatched. TCRdb's copy holds only in-frame clones and misses some; the assay was immunoSEQ multiplex PCR. The top ten clones hold about 2% of a sample with under 30,000 clones, approximately 90% of them seen once. Turning to this clone: What it recognizes is unknown.

This specimen was PBMCs, taken from a patient treated with natalizumab. The chain is built from TRBV19 and TRBJ2-7; TRBD1 matches at 7 bases. This receptor was identified in a man aged 30 to 39 with multiple sclerosis. This CDR3 reads CASSRKGTAYEQYF. CDR3 nucleotide sequence: TGTGCCAGTAGCCGAAAGGGGACAGCCTACGAGCAGTACTTC.